This T cell receptor beta chain was obtained from a study of blood T cell repertoires in COVID-19. Study context: The origin of the acute and convalescent COVID-19 samples was the United States, Italy and Spain.

TCRdb's table, derived via immunoSEQ multiplex PCR, lists solely in-frame clones and lacks some. The sample includes roughly 150,000 clones, approximately 80% of them seen just once. V shed 3 bases and J shed 1 base, with 6 bases lying between them. CDR3 length: 13 amino acids. Germline V gives CDR1 MNHEY, CDR2 SVGEGT. The sequencing input was peripheral blood. V is TRBV6-2 or TRBV6-3 and J is TRBJ2-5; D is unresolved. The TCR was taken from a woman between 45 and 65 years old with acute or convalescent COVID-19. The CDR3 loop reads CASSYNFQETQYF. The CDR3, as DNA: TGTGCCAGCAGTTATAACTTCCAAGAGACCCAGTACTTC.